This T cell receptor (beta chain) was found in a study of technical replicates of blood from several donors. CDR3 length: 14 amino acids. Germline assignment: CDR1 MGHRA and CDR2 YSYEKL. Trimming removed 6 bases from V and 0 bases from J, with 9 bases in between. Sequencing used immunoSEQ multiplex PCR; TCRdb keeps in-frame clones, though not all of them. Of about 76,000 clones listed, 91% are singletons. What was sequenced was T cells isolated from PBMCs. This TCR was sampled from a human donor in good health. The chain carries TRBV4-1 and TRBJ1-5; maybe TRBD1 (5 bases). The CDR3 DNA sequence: TGCGCCAGCAGGCCCCAGGGTAGCAATCAGCCCCAGCATTTT. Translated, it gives CASRPQGSNQPQHF.